This T cell receptor (beta chain) came from a study of shared clonotypes between healthy human individuals. With V trimmed by 2 bases and J by 0 bases, 7 bases remained unmatched. The CDR3 loop spans 19 amino acids. Looked up from germline, CDR1 is LNHDA and CDR2 is SQIVND (reference sequence). Generated by immunoSEQ multiplex PCR, the TCRdb table keeps only in-frame clones and is missing some. This sample has 1.4 million or so clones, with less than 99% found just once. This receptor was taken from a man aged 30 to 39 in good health. The chain uses TRBV19 and TRBJ2-1; 13 nucleotides align to TRBD2. Source material: naive CD4+ T cells sorted from blood. Subset of the sample: CD45RA+ positively selected. The CDR3 bases are TGTGCCAGTAGTATAAAGGGACTAGCGGGAAGGGCCTCCTACAATGAGCAGTTCTTC. Its protein product is CASSIKGLAGRASYNEQFF.